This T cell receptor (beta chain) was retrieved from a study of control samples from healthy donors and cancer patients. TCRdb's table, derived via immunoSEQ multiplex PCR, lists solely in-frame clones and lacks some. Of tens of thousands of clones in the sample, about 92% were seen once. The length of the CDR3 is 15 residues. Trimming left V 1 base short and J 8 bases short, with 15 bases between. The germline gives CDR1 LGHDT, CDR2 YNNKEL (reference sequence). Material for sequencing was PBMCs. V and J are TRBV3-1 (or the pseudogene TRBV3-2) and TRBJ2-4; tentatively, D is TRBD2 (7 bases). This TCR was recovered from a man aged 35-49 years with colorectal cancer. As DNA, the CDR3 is TGTGCCAGCAGCCAAGGGGGGGGCTTAGGGGACATTCAGTACTTC. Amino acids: CASSQGGGLGDIQYF.